A selection of T cell receptor beta chains follows, all from one sample in a study of T-cell reconstitution after alpha-beta-depleted transplantation in children. Each CDR3 protein gets one entry after TCRdb re-called the PCR reads with MiXCR. The data show 900,000 or so distinct CDR3 sequences, 16% seen once. The material was PBMCs, mostly from graft donor cells, obtained 360 days after TCRalphabeta/CD19-depleted stem cell transplant. Receptor source: a male patient younger than 18 who had a stem cell transplant for acute lymphoblastic leukemia, so the T cells may come from the graft donor. Both conserved end residues are part of each CDR3. The D gene is left open where the match is weak. Clone size appears in some rows only: once, few, many, or a class for an expanded clone.

j_call clone_size v_call d_call cdr3_nt cdr3_aa
TRBJ2-2 few TRBV9 - TGTGCCAGCAGCCCGTTCACCACAGCCACCGGGGAGCTGTTTTTT CASSPFTTATGELFF
TRBJ1-5 few TRBV15 - TGTGCCACCAGCAGAGATAAAGGCCTAGCGATTCAGCCCCAGCATTTT CATSRDKGLAIQPQHF
TRBJ1-2 - TRBV29-1 TRBD1 TGCAGCGTTGAGGGGATGACAGGGTCTAACTATGGCTACACCTTC CSVEGMTGSNYGYTF
TRBJ2-5 - TRBV12-3/TRBV12-4 TRBD2 TGTGCCAGCAGCTACACCGGGACTAGGGGGAAAGAGACCCAGTACTTC CASSYTGTRGKETQYF
TRBJ2-1 few TRBV29-1 TRBD1 TGCAGCGTGAATCGACAGGGGGGAGGTTTGGAGCAGTTCTTC CSVNRQGGGLEQFF
TRBJ2-1 many TRBV24-1 TRBD1 TGTGCCACCAGTGATCCGGCCGGGACAGGGCGTCAAAGTGAGCAGTTCTTC CATSDPAGTGRQSEQFF
TRBJ1-2 few TRBV9 - TGTGCCAGCAGCGTCTCGCATGGCGGCCAGGCCGGCTACACCTTC CASSVSHGGQAGYTF
TRBJ2-7 many TRBV5-1 - TGTGCCAGCAGTTTACCCTCCTACGAGCAGTACTTC CASSLPSYEQYF
TRBJ1-2 - TRBV12-3/TRBV12-4 - TGTGCCAGCAGCGACAGGAACTATGGCTACACCTTC CASSDRNYGYTF
TRBJ1-1 - TRBV6-5 TRBD1 TGTGCCAGCAGTCTCTTCAGGGGGGCGAGCACTGAAGCTTTCTTT CASSLFRGASTEAFF
TRBJ2-5 few TRBV6-1 TRBD2 TGTGCCAGCAGGACCAGACTAGCGGGAGGGCCAGCATCAGAGACCCAGTACTTC CASRTRLAGGPASETQYF
TRBJ2-7 - TRBV3-1 TRBD1 TGTGCCAGCAGCCAAGGGACAGGGGGCTCTCGGGAGCAGTACTTC CASSQGTGGSREQYF
TRBJ2-2 - TRBV15 TRBD1 TGTGCCACCAGGGACAGGGTGAACACCGGGGAGCTGTTTTTT CATRDRVNTGELFF
TRBJ2-7 few TRBV20-1 TRBD2 TGCAGTGCTAGGTCCGGGACTAGCGGGACTAGTAGCTACGAGCAGTACTTC CSARSGTSGTSSYEQYF
TRBJ1-1 - TRBV12-3/TRBV12-4 TRBD1 TGTGCCAGCAGTTTCAGGGGGGTCGAAGCTTTCTTT CASSFRGVEAFF
TRBJ2-6 - TRBV20-1 - TGCAGTGCTGGTACGGCCTCTGGGGCCAACGTCCTGACTTTC CSAGTASGANVLTF
TRBJ2-2 few TRBV5-1 - TGCGCCAGCATGACGGGGGGGACAGCACTCACCGGGGAGCTGTTTTTT CASMTGGTALTGELFF
TRBJ2-2 few TRBV20-1 TRBD2 TGCAGTGCTAAATCCGGTAGCGGGAGGACCGGGGAGCTGTTTTTT CSAKSGSGRTGELFF
TRBJ2-7 few TRBV14 TRBD2 TGTGCCAGCAGCCAAGTAGCGGGGTACTACGAGCAGTACTTC CASSQVAGYYEQYF
TRBJ1-5 - TRBV19 TRBD1 TGTGCCAGTACCCCGGACAGGGGGATTCAGCCCCAGCATTTT CASTPDRGIQPQHF
TRBJ2-1 few TRBV9 TRBD2 TGTGCCAGCAGCGTCCCCGCGGGGGTGAATGAGCAGTTCTTC CASSVPAGVNEQFF
TRBJ2-7 - TRBV12-3/TRBV12-4 TRBD2 TGTGCCAGCAGGACTAGCGGGAGCGAGCAGTACTTC CASRTSGSEQYF
TRBJ2-3 - TRBV20-1 TRBD2 TGCAGTGGGAGACTAGCGGGAGCAGATACGCAGTATTTT CSGRLAGADTQYF
TRBJ2-2 many TRBV5-5 TRBD1 TGTGCCAGCAGCTTTCGACAGGGGCAACTGTTTTTT CASSFRQGQLFF
TRBJ2-2 many TRBV7-8 - TGTGCCAGCGAACGCGGTTCCGGGGAGCTGTTTTTT CASERGSGELFF
TRBJ2-2 few TRBV3-1 - TGTGCCAGCAGCCTCCTCATAGGCCCACAGAGACTAGCGAACACCGGGGAGCTGTTTTTT CASSLLIGPQRLANTGELFF
TRBJ2-7 few TRBV4-1 - TGCGCCAGCAGCCAAGTATTGCGTGGGGGAGCCCTCTACGAGCAGTACTTC CASSQVLRGGALYEQYF
TRBJ2-1 once TRBV20-1 - TGCAGTGCTAGAGATGGCGAAAGGTACAATGAGCAGTTCTTC CSARDGERYNEQFF
TRBJ2-7 - TRBV6-2/TRBV6-3 - TGTGCCAGCAGTTACTCGTCCGGGTCCACCTACGAGCAGTACTTC CASSYSSGSTYEQYF
TRBJ1-5 many TRBV4-1 - TGCGCCAGCAGCCAAGGAGTTTTCGGGGAAGGGAATCAGCCCCAGCATTTT CASSQGVFGEGNQPQHF
TRBJ2-7 - TRBV11-1 - TGTGCCAGCAGCCTACGCAGTCACTACGAGCAGTACTTC CASSLRSHYEQYF
TRBJ2-2 - TRBV9 TRBD2 TGTGCCAGCAGCGTTCCAGCGGGAGGGGCGAACACCGGGGAGCTGTTTTTT CASSVPAGGANTGELFF
TRBJ2-7 few TRBV20-1 - TGCAGTGCTAGCGGCCACCCCCACGAGCAGTACTTC CSASGHPHEQYF
TRBJ2-2 many TRBV6-2/TRBV6-3 - TGTGCCAGCACTAACACCGGGGAGCTGTTTTTT CASTNTGELFF
TRBJ2-7 few TRBV5-1 TRBD2 TGCGCCAGCAGCGGGGGGAGGGTCCCCTACGAGCAGTACTTC CASSGGRVPYEQYF
TRBJ2-7 - TRBV20-1 TRBD1 TGCAGTGCTAGAAATCGGGACAGGGCAACCTACGAGCAGTACTTC CSARNRDRATYEQYF
TRBJ1-5 - TRBV24-1 TRBD1 TGTGCCACCAGTGAACAAGACAGGGGTCATAGCAATCAGCCCCAGCATTTT CATSEQDRGHSNQPQHF
TRBJ2-2 - TRBV30 - TGTGCCTGGAAAGGTACCGGGGAGCTGTTTTTT CAWKGTGELFF
TRBJ1-1 many TRBV29-1 - TGCAGCGTTGTTAGGTCCTCCAAAGAAGCTTTCTTT CSVVRSSKEAFF
TRBJ2-7 - TRBV19 TRBD2 TGTGCCACGGGACTAGCGCACACGTTACTCTACGAGCAGTACTTC CATGLAHTLLYEQYF
TRBJ1-5 few TRBV12-3/TRBV12-4 TRBD1 TGTGCCAGCAGCGAGGACAGGGCGCGTCAGCCCCAGCATTTT CASSEDRARQPQHF
TRBJ2-7 - TRBV18 - TGTGCCAGCCGAGCTAGTACCGAGAACTACGAGCAGTACTTC CASRASTENYEQYF
TRBJ1-5 few TRBV7-4 TRBD1 TGTGCCAGCAGCGAGCGGACAGGGCCCCATCAGCCCCAGCATTTT CASSERTGPHQPQHF
TRBJ2-1 - TRBV9 TRBD2 TGTGCCAGCAGCGTAGAAAGCGGGAGCTACAATGAGCAGTTCTTC CASSVESGSYNEQFF
TRBJ2-7 few TRBV20-1 - TGCAGTGCGCCAGCCGGACTATCCTCCCTGGACGAGCAGTACTTC CSAPAGLSSLDEQYF
TRBJ2-1 - TRBV5-1 TRBD2 TGCGCCAGCAGCTTGGGCGCGGGGGGAAACAATGAGCAGTTCTTC CASSLGAGGNNEQFF
TRBJ1-2 few TRBV13 - TGTGCCAGCAGCCCCACCGGACGGCCCTATGGCTACACCTTC CASSPTGRPYGYTF
TRBJ2-7 - TRBV5-1 - TGCGCCAGCAGTGCGGGACGGATGAACTACGAGCAGTACTTC CASSAGRMNYEQYF
TRBJ2-7 few TRBV12-3/TRBV12-4 - TGTGCCAGCACCTGGGGACAACCGGCGGGCGAGCAGTACTTC CASTWGQPAGEQYF
TRBJ1-1 - TRBV18 - TGTGCCAGCTCACCACTGGACAGTAACACTGAAGCTTTCTTT CASSPLDSNTEAFF
TRBJ1-5 - TRBV4-1 TRBD1 TGCGCCAGCAGCCAGCCGGGACAGTTTAGCAATCAGCCCCAGCATTTT CASSQPGQFSNQPQHF
TRBJ1-1 - TRBV5-1 - TGCGCCAGCGCTAGGGGGGCTGAAGCTTTCTTT CASARGAEAFF
TRBJ1-1 few TRBV18 - TGTGCCAGCTCACCACCGTCTACGAGCAAGAACACTGAAGCTTTCTTT CASSPPSTSKNTEAFF
TRBJ2-5 few TRBV9 TRBD2 TGTGCCAGCAGCGTAGTAGCGGGGACCCAAGAGACCCAGTACTTC CASSVVAGTQETQYF
TRBJ2-2 - TRBV12-3/TRBV12-4 - TGTGCCAGCAGTTTCGGGCCGGTGAACACCGGGGAGCTGTTTTTT CASSFGPVNTGELFF